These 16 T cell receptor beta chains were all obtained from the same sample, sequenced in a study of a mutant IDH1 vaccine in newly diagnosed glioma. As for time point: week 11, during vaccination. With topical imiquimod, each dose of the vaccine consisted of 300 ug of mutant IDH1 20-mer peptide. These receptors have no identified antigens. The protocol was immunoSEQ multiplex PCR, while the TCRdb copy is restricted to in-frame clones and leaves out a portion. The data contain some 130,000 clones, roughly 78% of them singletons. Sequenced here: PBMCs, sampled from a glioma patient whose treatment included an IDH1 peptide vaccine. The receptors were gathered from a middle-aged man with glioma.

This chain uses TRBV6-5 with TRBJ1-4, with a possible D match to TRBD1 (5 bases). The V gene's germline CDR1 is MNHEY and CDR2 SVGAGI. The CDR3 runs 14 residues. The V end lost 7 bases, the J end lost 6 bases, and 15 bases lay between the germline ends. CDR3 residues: CASKLAGSYEKLFF. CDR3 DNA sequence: TGTGCCAGCAAGCTAGCAGGGAGCTATGAAAAACTGTTTTTT.

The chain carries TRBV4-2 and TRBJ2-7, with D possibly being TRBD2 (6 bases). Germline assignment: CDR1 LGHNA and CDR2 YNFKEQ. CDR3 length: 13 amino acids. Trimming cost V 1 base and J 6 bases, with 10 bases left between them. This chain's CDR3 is CASSQGLRGEQYF. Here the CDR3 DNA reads TGTGCCAGCAGCCAAGGTCTGCGGGGCGAGCAGTACTTC.

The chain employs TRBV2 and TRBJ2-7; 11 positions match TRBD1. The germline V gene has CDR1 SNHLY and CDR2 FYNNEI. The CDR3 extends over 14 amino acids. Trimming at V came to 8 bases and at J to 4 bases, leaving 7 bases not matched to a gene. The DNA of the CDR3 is TGTGCCAGCGCCGGGACAGGGGGAGTTTACGAGCAGTACTTC. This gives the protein CASAGTGGVYEQYF.

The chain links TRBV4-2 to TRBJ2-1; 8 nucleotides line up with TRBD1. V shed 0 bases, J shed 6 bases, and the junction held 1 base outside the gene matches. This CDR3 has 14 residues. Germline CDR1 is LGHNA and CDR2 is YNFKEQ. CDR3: CASSQDGQGNEQFF. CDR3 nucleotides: TGTGCCAGCAGCCAAGATGGACAGGGCAATGAGCAGTTCTTC.

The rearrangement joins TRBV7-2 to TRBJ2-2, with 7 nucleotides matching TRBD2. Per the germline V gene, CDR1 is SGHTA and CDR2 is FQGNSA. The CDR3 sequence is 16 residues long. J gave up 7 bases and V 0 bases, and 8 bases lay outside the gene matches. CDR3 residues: CASSLAGGPRGGELFF. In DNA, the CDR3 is TGTGCCAGCAGCTTAGCGGGAGGGCCTAGAGGCGGGGAGCTGTTTTTT.

CDR3 DNA sequence: TGTGCCAGCAGGGGGACAGCCCTAAACAATGAGCAGTTCTTC. This encodes CASRGTALNNEQFF. This chain links TRBV6-5 with TRBJ2-1; 7 bases agree with TRBD1. Germline values: CDR1 MNHEY, CDR2 SVGAGI. With 6 bases clipped from V and 5 bases from J, the junction kept 7 bases outside the gene matches. CDR3 length: 14 amino acids.

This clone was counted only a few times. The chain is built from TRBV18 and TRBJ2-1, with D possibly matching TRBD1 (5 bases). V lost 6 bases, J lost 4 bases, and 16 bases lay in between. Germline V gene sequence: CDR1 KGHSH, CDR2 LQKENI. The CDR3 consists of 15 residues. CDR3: CASSFSDNSYNEQFF. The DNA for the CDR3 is TGTGCCAGCTCCTTCTCGGACAATAGTTACAATGAGCAGTTCTTC.

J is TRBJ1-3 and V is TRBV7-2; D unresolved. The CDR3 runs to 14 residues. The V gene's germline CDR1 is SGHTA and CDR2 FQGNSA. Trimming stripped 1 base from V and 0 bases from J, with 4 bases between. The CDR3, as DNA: TGTGCCAGCAGCTTAGATAACTCTGGAAACACCATATATTTT. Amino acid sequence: CASSLDNSGNTIYF.

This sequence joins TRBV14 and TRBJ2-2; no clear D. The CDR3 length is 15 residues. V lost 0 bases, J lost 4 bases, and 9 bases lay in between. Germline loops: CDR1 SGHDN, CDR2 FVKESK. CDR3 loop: CASSQEGITTGELFF. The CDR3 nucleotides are TGTGCCAGCAGCCAAGAAGGAATTACCACCGGGGAGCTGTTTTTT.

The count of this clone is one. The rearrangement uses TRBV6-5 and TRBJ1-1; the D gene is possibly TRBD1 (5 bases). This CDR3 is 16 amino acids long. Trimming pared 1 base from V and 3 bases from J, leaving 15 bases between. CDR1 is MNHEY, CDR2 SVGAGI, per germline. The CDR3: CASSYFKGVSDTEAFF. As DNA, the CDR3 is TGTGCCAGCAGTTACTTTAAAGGGGTCTCGGACACTGAAGCTTTCTTT.

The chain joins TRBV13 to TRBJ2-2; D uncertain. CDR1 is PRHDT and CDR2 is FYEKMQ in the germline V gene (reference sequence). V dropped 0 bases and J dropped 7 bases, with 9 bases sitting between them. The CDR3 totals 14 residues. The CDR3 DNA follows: TGTGCCAGCAGCTTAGGGGGCATTATCGGGGAGCTGTTTTTT. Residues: CASSLGGIIGELFF.

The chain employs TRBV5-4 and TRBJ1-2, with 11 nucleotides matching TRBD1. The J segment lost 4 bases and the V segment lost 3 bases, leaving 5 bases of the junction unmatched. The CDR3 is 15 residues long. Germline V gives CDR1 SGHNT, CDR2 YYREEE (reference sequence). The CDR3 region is CASSYRDRGVYGYTF. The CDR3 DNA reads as TGTGCCAGCAGCTACCGGGACAGGGGGGTCTATGGCTACACCTTC. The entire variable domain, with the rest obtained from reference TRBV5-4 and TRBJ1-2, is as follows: ETGVTQSPTHLIKTRGQQVTLRCSSQSGHNTVSWYQQALGQGPQFIFQYYREEENGRGNFPPRFSGLQFPNYSSELNVNALELDDSALYLCASSYRDRGVYGYTFGSGTRLTVV.

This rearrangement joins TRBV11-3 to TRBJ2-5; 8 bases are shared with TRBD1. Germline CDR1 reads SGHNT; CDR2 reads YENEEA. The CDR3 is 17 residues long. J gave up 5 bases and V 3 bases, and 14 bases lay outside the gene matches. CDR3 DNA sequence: TGTGCCAGCAGCTTCCACGTGACAGGGGAATATTCGGAGACCCAGTACTTC. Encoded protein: CASSFHVTGEYSETQYF.

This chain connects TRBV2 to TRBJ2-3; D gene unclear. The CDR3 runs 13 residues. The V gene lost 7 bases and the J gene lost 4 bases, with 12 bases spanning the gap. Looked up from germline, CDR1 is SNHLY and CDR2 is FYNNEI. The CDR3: CASIFGVADTQYF. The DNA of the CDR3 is TGTGCCAGCATCTTCGGAGTTGCAGATACGCAGTATTTT. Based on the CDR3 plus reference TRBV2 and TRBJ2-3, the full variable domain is EPEVTQTPSHQVTQMGQEVILRCVPISNHLYFYWYRQILGQKVEFLVSFYNNEISEKSEIFDDQFSVERPDGSNFTLKIRSTKLEDSAMYFCASIFGVADTQYFGPGTRLTVL.

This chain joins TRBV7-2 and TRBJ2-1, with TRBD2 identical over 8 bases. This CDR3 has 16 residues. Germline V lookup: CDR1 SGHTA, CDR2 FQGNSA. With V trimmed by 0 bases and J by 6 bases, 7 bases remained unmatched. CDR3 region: CASSLAVSGGINEQFF. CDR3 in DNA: TGTGCCAGCAGCTTAGCAGTGAGCGGGGGAATCAATGAGCAGTTCTTC.

The CDR3 is CSVFTRGVSYNEQFF. The CDR3 nucleotides are TGCAGCGTTTTCACTAGGGGAGTATCCTACAATGAGCAGTTCTTC. The V call is TRBV29-1, the J call TRBJ2-1; tentatively, D is TRBD1 or TRBD2 (5 bases each). Trimming shortened V by 5 bases and J by 1 base, and 15 bases separated the two germline ends. The CDR3 consists of 15 residues. Germline CDR1 reads SQVTM; CDR2 reads ANQGSEA.